The following is a T cell receptor (beta chain) sequence with its context. Germline CDR1 LGHNA, CDR2 YSLEER. V gave up 0 bases and J gave up 2 bases, with 8 bases separating them. CDR3 size: 14 residues. This sample is part of a study of cytomegalovirus exposure and HLA in healthy donors. Primers: 60 Vbeta forward and 13 Jbeta reverse. Clones were read by immunoSEQ multiplex PCR, and TCRdb kept only the in-frame ones, dropping some. In the table there are fewer than 150,000 clones, around 81% of which are singletons. Source material: PBMCs. This TCR was sampled from a man aged 40-55 years in good health and CMV-seropositive. The chain employs TRBV4-3 and TRBJ2-7, with no clear D. The CDR3 sequence is CASSQDYSPYEQYF. Written as DNA, the CDR3 is TGCGCCAGCAGCCAAGATTACAGCCCCTACGAGCAGTACTTC.